What follows are 20 T cell receptor beta chains derived from one specimen sequenced in a study of response to subunit inactivated influenza vaccine. TCRdb itself ran the RT-PCR reads through MiXCR, one entry per CDR3 protein. The sample shows 450,000 to 700,000 distinct CDR3 sequences, around 13% of them seen only once. This material consisted of PBMCs from blood, taken 12 days after vaccination. The receptors come from a man between 50 and 59 years old who received an inactivated influenza vaccine.

This clonotype showed up just a few times. V is TRBV6-2 or TRBV6-3 and J is TRBJ2-3; TRBD2 might be the D (6 bases). The V gene's germline CDR1 is MNHEY and CDR2 SVGEGT. Trimming shortened V by 2 bases and J by 2 bases, and 11 bases separated the two germline ends. The CDR3 runs 15 residues. CDR3 DNA sequence: TGTGCCAGCAGTTACGAGGACTACTCCACAGATACGCAGTATTTT. Amino acid sequence: CASSYEDYSTDTQYF.

The chain employs TRBV19 and TRBJ2-7, with D unresolved. Germline V gives CDR1 LNHDA, CDR2 SQIVND (reference sequence). The CDR3 extends over 15 amino acids. V was cut by 4 bases and J by 2 bases, with 15 bases left in between. CDR3 bases: TGTGCCAGTAGTACCTTCTTCGGCAGCCCCTACGAGCAGTACTTC. It translates to CASSTFFGSPYEQYF.

This clonotype was seen many times. The chain is built from TRBV12-3 or TRBV12-4 and TRBJ2-1; D unclear. CDR3 size: 13 residues. V gave up 6 bases and J gave up 10 bases, with 16 bases separating them. CDR3 DNA: TGTGCCAGCAGATTGGATTCGATTTACGAGCAGTTCTTC. It yields the protein CASRLDSIYEQFF.

DNA of the CDR3: TGTGCCAGCAGCTTAGCGGGAATGGGAAACATTCAGTACTTC. Its protein is CASSLAGMGNIQYF. The rearrangement uses TRBV5-6 and TRBJ2-4, with 7 positions matching TRBD2. With V trimmed by 2 bases and J by 6 bases, 5 bases remained unmatched. In germline, CDR1 is SGHDT, CDR2 YYEEEE. CDR3 length equals 14 residues. Full variable domain (missing parts from reference TRBV5-6 and TRBJ2-4): DAGVTQSPTHLIKTRGQQVTLRCSPKSGHDTVSWYQQALGQGPQFIFQYYEEEERQRGNFPDRFSGHQFPNYSSELNVNALLLGDSALYLCASSLAGMGNIQYFGAGTRLSVL.

The chain carries TRBV4-1 and TRBJ2-1; D is unclear. Germline loops: CDR1 MGHRA, CDR2 YSYEKL. Trimming pared 3 bases from V and 7 bases from J, leaving 22 bases between. There are 17 residues in the CDR3. CDR3 bases: TGCGCCAGCAGCCAGGGGTCCGGGCGTAGCTCCCTAAATGAGCAGTTCTTC. Translating it yields CASSQGSGRSSLNEQFF.

There are a few counts of this clonotype. The chain carries TRBV20-1 and TRBJ2-1, with D hard to call. V lost 5 bases and J lost 8, with 7 bases in between. This CDR3 contains 10 residues. Germline lookup yields CDR1 DFQATT and CDR2 SNEGSKA (reference sequence). The CDR3 loop reads CSAPAHEQFF. As DNA, the CDR3 is TGCAGTGCTCCGGCACATGAGCAGTTCTTC.

V usage is TRBV3-1 and J usage is TRBJ2-3; TRBD2 agrees at 7 bases. Germline V gene sequence: CDR1 LGHDT, CDR2 YNNKEL (reference sequence). V shed 2 bases and J 1 base; nucleotides not matched to a gene: 3. This CDR3 is built from 15 residues. The CDR3 spells CASSQMAGGTDTQYF. The DNA of the CDR3 is TGTGCCAGCAGCCAAATGGCGGGGGGCACAGATACGCAGTATTTT.

The rearrangement joins TRBV10-3 to TRBJ2-7, with no clear D. Trimming removed 2 bases from V and 5 bases from J, with 7 bases in between. The CDR3 covers 12 residues. CDR1 and CDR2 (germline): ENHRY, SYGVKD. The CDR3 DNA is TGTGCCATCAGTGAGAGTGGGCACGAGCAGTACTTC. Its protein is CAISESGHEQYF.

J is TRBJ1-5 and V is TRBV20-1, with TRBD1 matching 7 bases. Germline assignment: CDR1 DFQATT and CDR2 SNEGSKA (reference sequence). The ends lost 6 bases at V and 3 bases at J; junction bases unmatched: 5. This CDR3 has 13 residues. CDR3 loop: CSAKTGYNQPQHF. The DNA for the CDR3 is TGCAGTGCAAAGACAGGGTACAATCAGCCCCAGCATTTT.

In this sample, this clonotype turned up a few times. The chain carries TRBV28 and TRBJ2-3; no definite D call. The CDR3 has 14 amino acids. From germline, CDR1 is MDHEN and CDR2 SYDVKM. With 5 bases removed from V and 2 bases from J, the gap between germline ends came to 11 bases. This CDR3 is CASSLSYYTDTQYF. The CDR3 nucleotides read TGTGCCAGCAGTCTCTCCTACTACACAGATACGCAGTATTTT.

This clonotype was detected ten times or more. The chain is built from TRBV6-1 and TRBJ1-3, with D possibly matching TRBD1 (6 bases). Germline CDR1 reads MNHNS; CDR2 reads SASEGT. The CDR3 is 15 amino acids. V was pared by 5 bases and J by 1 base, with 12 bases between. The CDR3 DNA reads TGTGCCAGCAGTCAAGGGGGGGGTTCTGGAAACACCATATATTTT. Translated, it gives CASSQGGGSGNTIYF.

The sample holds a few counts of this clonotype. The chain combines TRBV6-1 with TRBJ1-3, with 8 positions matching TRBD1. This CDR3 is 15 amino acids long. The germline gives CDR1 MNHNS, CDR2 SASEGT. The V segment lost 3 bases and the J segment 3 bases; nucleotides outside the gene matches: 4. The CDR3 DNA follows: TGTGCCAGCAGTGACAGGGGGCCGGGTGGAAACACCATATATTTT. As protein: CASSDRGPGGNTIYF.

This clonotype was detected ten times or more. As DNA, the CDR3 is TGCAGCGTTGATCCAGGGTATCTCGATACGCAGTATTTT. Residues: CSVDPGYLDTQYF. The gene calls are TRBV29-1 and TRBJ2-3; a possible D gene is TRBD1 (5 bases). V was pared by 3 bases and J by 6 bases, with 13 bases between. Germline assignment: CDR1 SQVTM and CDR2 ANQGSEA. The CDR3 has 13 residues.

In its sample, this clonotype was seen a few times. The chain carries TRBV29-1 and TRBJ2-3, with a weak D call TRBD2 (5 bases). Trimming took 3 bases from V and 4 from J, leaving 11 bases between them. CDR1 SQVTM and CDR2 ANQGSEA come from the germline V gene. The CDR3 spans 13 residues. CDR3 coding DNA: TGCAGCGTTGAGTCGGGGTTCGCAGATACGCAGTATTTT. This codes for CSVESGFADTQYF.

This clonotype was seen ten or more times. The rearrangement joins TRBV10-3 to TRBJ1-3, with TRBD1 matching over 7 bases. The CDR3 consists of 15 residues. Germline V gene data show CDR1 as ENHRY and CDR2 as SYGVKD. Trimming took 5 bases from V and 0 from J; bases not matched to a gene: 4. The CDR3 DNA follows: TGTGCCATCAGTAGGGGACAGAGCTCTGGAAACACCATATATTTT. Protein: CAISRGQSSGNTIYF.

This chain links TRBV6-2 or TRBV6-3 with TRBJ2-7, with D perhaps TRBD1 (6 bases). This CDR3 region has 13 residues. Trimming cost V 6 bases and J 7 bases, with 16 bases left between them. Germline loops: CDR1 MNHEY, CDR2 SVGEGT. CDR3 loop: CASSPRQAGEQYF. The CDR3 DNA is TGTGCCAGCAGCCCGAGACAGGCCGGTGAGCAGTACTTC.

This clonotype was recorded at least ten times. V usage is TRBV29-1 and J usage is TRBJ1-2, with D uncertain. The V and J ends lost 5 bases and 3 bases respectively, with 13 bases between them. The germline gives CDR1 SQVTM, CDR2 ANQGSEA. The CDR3 runs 13 residues. The CDR3 loop reads CSVRRQSDYGYTF. In nucleotides, the CDR3 is TGCAGCGTTAGACGGCAGTCGGACTATGGCTACACCTTC.

The V and J genes are TRBV28 and TRBJ2-1; 8 bases are a match to TRBD2. J gave up 0 bases and V 6 bases, and 10 bases lay outside the gene matches. This CDR3 has 17 amino acids. Germline CDR1 reads MDHEN; CDR2 reads SYDVKM. This chain's CDR3 is CASRSPRGADSYNEQFF. The DNA for the CDR3 is TGTGCCAGCAGGTCCCCGCGGGGGGCCGACTCCTACAATGAGCAGTTCTTC. Full variable domain (outside the CDR3, taken from reference TRBV28 and TRBJ2-1): DVKVTQSSRYLVKRTGEKVFLECVQDMDHENMFWYRQDPGLGLRLIYFSYDVKMKEKGDIPEGYSVSREKKERFSLILESASTNQTSMYLCASRSPRGADSYNEQFFGPGTRLTVL.

This clonotype was observed a handful of times. The V gene is TRBV25-1, the J gene TRBJ2-7; maybe TRBD2 (6 bases). Germline V gene data show CDR1 as MGHDK and CDR2 as SYGVNS. There are 13 residues in the CDR3. V lost 4 bases and J 6 bases, leaving 13 bases between the germline ends. The DNA for the CDR3 is TGTGCCAGCAGTGGGTGGGGAGGCGGCGAGCAGTACTTC. It specifies CASSGWGGGEQYF.

This clonotype was observed a handful of times. This chain connects TRBV5-5 to TRBJ2-1; D ambiguous. Germline V gene lookup returns CDR1 SGHKS and CDR2 YYEKEE (reference sequence). This CDR3 spans 14 amino acids. The germline V and J ends were trimmed by 1 base and 6 bases, with 11 bases remaining between them. CDR3 nucleotide sequence: TGTGCCAGCAGCTTGATCGTAGGGCTCAATGAGCAGTTCTTC. This codes for CASSLIVGLNEQFF. Combining the CDR3 with reference TRBV5-5 and TRBJ2-1 gives the whole variable domain DAGVTQSPTHLIKTRGQQVTLRCSPISGHKSVSWYQQVLGQGPQFIFQYYEKEERGRGNFPDRFSARQFPNYSSELNVNALLLGDSALYLCASSLIVGLNEQFFGPGTRLTVL.